The T cell receptor beta chain under discussion was sequenced for a study of response to subunit inactivated influenza vaccine. Trimming pared 2 bases from V and 1 base from J, leaving 3 bases between. There are 13 residues in the CDR3. Germline loops: CDR1 ENHRY, CDR2 SYGVKD. Each CDR3 protein gets one entry after TCRdb re-called the RT-PCR reads with MiXCR. This table holds 500,000 to 600,000 distinct CDR3 sequences, about an eighth found once. This chain links TRBV10-3 with TRBJ1-3, with D unresolved. The sequences come from PBMCs from blood, collected on the day of vaccination. This clonotype originated in a man aged 45-65 years who received an inactivated influenza vaccine. The CDR3 DNA reads TGTGCCATCAGTGAGGGGTCTGGAAACACCATATATTTT. Residues: CAISEGSGNTIYF.